This T cell receptor (beta chain) was sequenced during a study of CD8+CD57+ T cells in acquired aplastic anemia. Investigators profiled TCR beta VDJ and CDR3 from genomic DNA template. TCRdb used MiXCR to reprocess the reads, holding one entry per CDR3 protein. In the table there are under 500,000 distinct CDR3 sequences, around 33% of which are singletons. CDR1 is SEHNR, CDR2 FQNEAQ, per germline (reference sequence). Unmatched junction bases numbered 8, after V lost 6 bases and J lost 5 bases. The CDR3 extends over 14 amino acids. In patients chosen for sequencing, flow cytometry had shown CD8+CD57+ cell expansion.

Sequencing was carried out using sorted CD4+, CD8+, or CD8+CD57+ T cells (not recorded which) from PBMCs. This clonotype was obtained from a human donor with aplastic anemia. The chain has TRBV7-9 and TRBJ2-7, with 9 bases fitting TRBD1. Here the CDR3 reads CASRFGQGSHEQYF. CDR3 nucleotide sequence: TGTGCCAGCAGATTCGGACAGGGGAGCCACGAGCAGTACTTC.